This is a list of T cell receptor beta chains from one sample in a study of tumor and adjacent non-tumor tissue in lung cancer. TCRdb reanalysed the multiplex PCR reads using MiXCR and keeps one entry per CDR3 protein. The data show tens of thousands of distinct CDR3 sequences, over 75% seen once. The sequencing input was lung tumor tissue. The receptors shown here come from a woman aged 45 to 65 with non-small cell lung cancer. Each CDR3 is given with its conserved first and last residue. Each record gives: V gene, J gene, clone size, D gene, CDR3 DNA, CDR3 protein. A D gene is named only where the DNA matches it firmly. A row's size may be missing; if present it is once, few, many or a size class.

TRBV11-1	TRBJ2-5	NA	NA	TGTGCCAGCAGCCCTTTCAGGGGACCAGAGACCCAGTATTTC	CASSPFRGPETQYF
TRBV12-3/TRBV12-4	TRBJ1-1	NA	TRBD1	TGTGCCAGCAATCGACGGGGACAGGGTGCATCTGAAGCTTTCTTT	CASNRRGQGASEAFF
TRBV28	TRBJ2-3	many	TRBD1	TGTGCCAGCAGAACCGGGACAGGGGAGGTAGATGCGCAGTATTTT	CASRTGTGEVDAQYF
TRBV29-1	TRBJ1-1	few	NA	TGCAGCGTTGCTACTTCGGCCCATGAAGCCTTCTTT	CSVATSAHEAFF
TRBV28	TRBJ2-5	NA	NA	TGTGCCGGCAGCCCCCCCACTAACGGAGTAAGAGAGACCCAGTACTTC	CAGSPPTNGVRETQYF
TRBV6-1	TRBJ2-7	NA	NA	TGTGCCAGCAGTCGAGCGGGCTCCGACGGGCAGTACTTC	CASSRAGSDGQYF
TRBV12-3/TRBV12-4	TRBJ2-5	NA	NA	TGTGCCATCAACTTACCGGACACCCAAGAGACCCAGTACTTC	CAINLPDTQETQYF
TRBV20-1	TRBJ1-6	NA	NA	TGCAGTGCCCGATGGATTGGGGTCGTGTCTCGGGCGGAGCAGGGATTACCCCTCCACTTT	CSARWIGVVSRAEQGLPLHF
TRBV29-1	TRBJ2-1	NA	TRBD1	TGCAGCTCTAGTGCCTGGAAGGACAGGGGAAATAATGAGCAGTTCTTC	CSSSAWKDRGNNEQFF
TRBV4-3	TRBJ1-1	NA	TRBD1	TGCGCCAGCAGCCAAGACCATACGGACAGGGTCAAAGCTTTATTT	CASSQDHTDRVKALF
TRBV20-1	TRBJ2-7	few	NA	TGCAGTGTTAGGTTCCGGGACCCCAATTCCTACGAGCAGTACTTC	CSVRFRDPNSYEQYF
TRBV10-3	TRBJ2-1	NA	NA	TGTGCCACCCCATTCGGGAACACCTACAATGAGCAGTTCTTC	CATPFGNTYNEQFF
TRBV6-5	TRBJ2-6	NA	NA	TGTGCCAGCGGTTACTCTGGGCCCAACTTCCTGACTTTC	CASGYSGPNFLTF
TRBV6-2/TRBV6-3	TRBJ2-5	NA	NA	TGTGCCAGCCGAGTAGCCCAGGCGACCCAGTACTTC	CASRVAQATQYF
TRBV7-3	TRBJ2-3	NA	NA	TGTGCCAGCAGCCTAGGGACATACACAGATACGCAGTATTTT	CASSLGTYTDTQYF
TRBV20-1	TRBJ2-7	NA	NA	TGCCGTGCTAGAGACCCGACAGAGGACTGGTCCGAGCAGTATTTC	CRARDPTEDWSEQYF
TRBV20-1	TRBJ2-1	NA	TRBD2	TGCAGTGCCCCTCCCACCCTAGTACTAGCGGGGAAGCAGTTCTTC	CSAPPTLVLAGKQFF
TRBV20-1	TRBJ2-7	NA	TRBD2	TGCAGTGCTCGTTCTGGGGGGGTCTACGAGCATTACTTC	CSARSGGVYEHYF
TRBV24-1	TRBJ2-1	NA	NA	TGTGTCACCAGTAAGGCCAGCAGCAGATTCTACAATGAGCAGCTCTTC	CVTSKASSRFYNEQLF
TRBV4-2	TRBJ1-1	NA	TRBD1	TGTGCCAGCAGCCCCAACCCGGGACAGGGAATCCCTATCTTT	CASSPNPGQGIPIF
TRBV12-3/TRBV12-4	TRBJ1-1	NA	NA	TGTGCCCGCAATATACAGGGTAGGGGCATTGAAGCTTTCTTT	CARNIQGRGIEAFF
TRBV4-2	TRBJ2-3	once	NA	TGTGCCAGCAGCCAAGAAGCTAGCGCGGCCAACACAGATGCGCAATATTTT	CASSQEASAANTDAQYF
TRBV12-3/TRBV12-4	TRBJ2-2	NA	NA	TGTGCCAGCAGTCCTCCGACAGGGAGGGCCGGGAAACTGTGTTTT	CASSPPTGRAGKLCF
TRBV11-2	TRBJ2-2	NA	NA	TGTGTCAGCAGCAAAAACTGGGACACCGGTGAACTGTTTTTT	CVSSKNWDTGELFF
TRBV29-1	TRBJ2-2	NA	NA	TGCAGCGTTTGTAAGACCGGGGTGCTGTTTTTT	CSVCKTGVLFF
TRBV4-3	TRBJ2-3	NA	TRBD2	TGCGCCAGCAGCCTCCAGACTAGCACAGATACGCATTATTTT	CASSLQTSTDTHYF
TRBV20-1	TRBJ2-1	NA	TRBD2	TGCGGTGCTAGAAAAACCCACAGACTAGCGGGAGGCTACAATGAGCAGTTCTTC	CGARKTHRLAGGYNEQFF
TRBV28	TRBJ1-1	NA	TRBD1	TGTGCCAACAATGATAATCGACAGGGACGGTACACTGAAGCTTTCTTT	CANNDNRQGRYTEAFF
TRBV6-2/TRBV6-3	TRBJ2-4	NA	TRBD2	TGTGCCAGCATGACGGGAGGCAAGAACATTCAGTACTTC	CASMTGGKNIQYF
TRBV29-1	TRBJ1-3	NA	NA	TGCAGCGTTGCTAGAAGGTCTGGAAACGCCATATATTTT	CSVARRSGNAIYF
TRBV11-2	TRBJ2-5	few	TRBD1	TGTGCCAGCAGTCGTGACAGGGAGCAGACCCAATACTTC	CASSRDREQTQYF
TRBV11-2	TRBJ1-1	NA	TRBD1	TGTACCAGCAATTCCCGGACAGGGCTCATGAACACTGAAGCTTTCTTT	CTSNSRTGLMNTEAFF
TRBV29-1	TRBJ1-5	NA	NA	TGCAGCGCCGAACTAGCTACAGATACCCAGCATTTT	CSAELATDTQHF
TRBV10-3	TRBJ2-2	NA	NA	TGTGCCATCAGTGACTGGGGGCCTACGAACACCGGGGAGCTGTTTTTT	CAISDWGPTNTGELFF
TRBV12-3/TRBV12-4	TRBJ2-5	NA	NA	TGTGTCAGCAGTTTTCAGGGGTTAGAGGAGACCCAATACTTC	CVSSFQGLEETQYF
TRBV4-3	TRBJ1-6	NA	NA	TGCGCCAGCAGCCAAGAGTGGGAGGCAAATTCACCCCTCCACTTT	CASSQEWEANSPLHF
TRBV24-1	TRBJ2-1	NA	NA	TGTGTCACCGGTAAGGCTAGCAGCAGATCCTACAATGAGCAGTTCTTC	CVTGKASSRSYNEQFF
TRBV6-6	TRBJ2-6	once	NA	TGTACCAGCAGTTACCCAGGCGGACCATCTGGGGCCAACGTCTTGACTTTC	CTSSYPGGPSGANVLTF
TRBV6-6	TRBJ2-3	NA	NA	TGTGACAGTAGTTACCAGGGGACAGATACGCAGTATTTT	CDSSYQGTDTQYF
TRBV4-2	TRBJ2-3	NA	TRBD2	TGTGCAAGCAGCATCGCTCTAGCGGGTGATACGCAGTATTTT	CASSIALAGDTQYF
TRBV20-1	TRBJ2-1	NA	NA	TGCAGTACTCCCATCCATTTGGCGAACTTGGGGAACGAGCAGTTCTTC	CSTPIHLANLGNEQFF
TRBV6-2/TRBV6-3	TRBJ1-5	few	NA	TGTGCCAGCAATACCGGCACAGGGAGGCAGCCCCAGCATTTT	CASNTGTGRQPQHF
TRBV6-6	TRBJ2-1	NA	NA	TGTGCCAGCGGTTACGGGCGGGTCTACAGTGAGCAGTTCTTC	CASGYGRVYSEQFF
TRBV7-8	TRBJ2-7	many	NA	TGTGCCAGCAGCTTCACAGGGAGTCTGGGCCACGAGCAGTACTTC	CASSFTGSLGHEQYF
TRBV11-2	TRBJ2-3	NA	NA	TGTGCCAGCATCCCGTCGCTGTCCGCAGATACGCAATATTTT	CASIPSLSADTQYF
TRBV11-2	TRBJ2-2	NA	NA	TGTGTCAGCAGCGTATCGGCTTCCAGGATCACCGGGGAGCTGTTTTTT	CVSSVSASRITGELFF
TRBV11-2	TRBJ1-1	NA	TRBD1	TGTGCCACTGCCGGGACAGGGGGAACTGAAGCTTTCTTT	CATAGTGGTEAFF
TRBV6-5	TRBJ2-7	NA	NA	TGCGCCAGCAACTCGGGGCTAACCTACGAGCAGTATTTC	CASNSGLTYEQYF
TRBV7-3	TRBJ2-1	NA	NA	TGTGCCAGCAGCTTAGTTGCTAGCGTAAACAATGAGCAGTTCTTC	CASSLVASVNNEQFF